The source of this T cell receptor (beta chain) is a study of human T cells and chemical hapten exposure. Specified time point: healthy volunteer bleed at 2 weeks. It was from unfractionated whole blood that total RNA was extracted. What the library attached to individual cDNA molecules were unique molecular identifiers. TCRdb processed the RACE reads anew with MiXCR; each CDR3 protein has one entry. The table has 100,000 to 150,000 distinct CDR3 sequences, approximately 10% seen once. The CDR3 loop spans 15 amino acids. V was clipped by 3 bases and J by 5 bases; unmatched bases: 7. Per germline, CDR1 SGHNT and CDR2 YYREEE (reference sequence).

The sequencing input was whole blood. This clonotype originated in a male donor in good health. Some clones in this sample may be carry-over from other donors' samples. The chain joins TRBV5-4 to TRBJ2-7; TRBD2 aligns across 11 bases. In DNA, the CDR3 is TGTGCCAGCAGCTATGGTAGCGGGAGGGCCGACGAGCAGTACTTC. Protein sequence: CASSYGSGRADEQYF. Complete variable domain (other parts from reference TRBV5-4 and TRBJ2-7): ETGVTQSPTHLIKTRGQQVTLRCSSQSGHNTVSWYQQALGQGPQFIFQYYREEENGRGNFPPRFSGLQFPNYSSELNVNALELDDSALYLCASSYGSGRADEQYFGPGTRLTVT.